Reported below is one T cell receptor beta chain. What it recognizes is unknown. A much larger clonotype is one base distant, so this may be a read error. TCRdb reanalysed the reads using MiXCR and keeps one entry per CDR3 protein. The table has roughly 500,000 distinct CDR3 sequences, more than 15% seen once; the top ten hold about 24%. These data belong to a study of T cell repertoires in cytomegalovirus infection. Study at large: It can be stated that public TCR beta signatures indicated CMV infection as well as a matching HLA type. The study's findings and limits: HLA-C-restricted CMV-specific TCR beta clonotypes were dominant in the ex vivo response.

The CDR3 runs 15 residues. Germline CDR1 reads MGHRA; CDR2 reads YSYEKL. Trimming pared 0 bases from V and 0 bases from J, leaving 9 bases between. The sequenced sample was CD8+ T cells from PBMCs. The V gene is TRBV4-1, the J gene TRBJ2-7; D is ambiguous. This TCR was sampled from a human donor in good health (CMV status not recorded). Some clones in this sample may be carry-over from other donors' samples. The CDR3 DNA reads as TGCGCCAGCAGCCAAGACGTGGGGTACTCCTACGAGCAGTACTTC. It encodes CASSQDVGYSYEQYF.